The rows below give T cell receptor beta chains drawn from one sample of a study of Ad26.COV2.S vaccination and SARS-CoV-2 variants. The method was immunoSEQ multiplex PCR; TCRdb's version includes in-frame clones alone and lacks a portion of them. The data show more than 300,000 clones, 88% seen once. This material consisted of peripheral blood, taken in a trial of Ad26.COV2.S vaccine versus placebo. These receptors were obtained from a person between 18 and 65 years old who received the Ad26.COV2.S COVID-19 vaccine or a placebo. Both conserved end residues are part of each CDR3. The order of the fields is J gene, clone size, D gene, V gene, CDR3 DNA, CDR3 protein. The D gene is left open where the match is weak. Clone size is stated in some rows and not others, as once, few, many or a class when expanded.

TRBJ1-1	-	TRBD1	TRBV6-2/TRBV6-3	TGTGCCAGCAGTCACCCAGACAGGGGGGTGAGCACTGAAGCTTTCTTT	CASSHPDRGVSTEAFF
TRBJ2-7	-	-	TRBV30	TGTGCCTGGAGTCCCGGGTGGGAGCAGTACTTC	CAWSPGWEQYF
TRBJ2-7	-	TRBD1	TRBV6-5	TGTGCCAGCAGTCGGACAGGGGTCCCGTACTACGAGCAGTACTTC	CASSRTGVPYYEQYF
TRBJ1-5	-	-	TRBV6-2/TRBV6-3	TGTGCCAGCAGTTCCCCATCGGTAGGCAGTAGGAGCAATCAGCCCCAGCATTTT	CASSSPSVGSRSNQPQHF
TRBJ2-2	-	TRBD2	TRBV7-8	TGTGCCAGCAGCCCGGGACTAGCGGGGGGGCCGCACACCGGGGAGCTGTTTTTT	CASSPGLAGGPHTGELFF
TRBJ2-1	-	-	TRBV6-4	TGTGCCAGCAGTGAGGCGGTGGCCAATGAGCAGTTCTTC	CASSEAVANEQFF
TRBJ1-1	-	-	TRBV18	TGTGCCAGCCTCACGCGTTTCGGGGAGAACACTGAAGCTTTCTTT	CASLTRFGENTEAFF
TRBJ2-6	-	-	TRBV6-4	TGTGCCAGCAGTGACGGAGGGGGCTCTGGGGCCAACGTCCTGACTTTC	CASSDGGGSGANVLTF
TRBJ1-6	-	TRBD1	TRBV10-3	TGTGCCATCAGTTACAGGGGAGAAAATTCACCCCTCCACTTT	CAISYRGENSPLHF
TRBJ2-1	-	TRBD2	TRBV28	TGTGCCAGCACACATCGTAGCGGGGGAAACAATGAGCAGTTCTTC	CASTHRSGGNNEQFF
TRBJ2-1	-	TRBD2	TRBV4-1	TGCGCCAGCAGCCAAGTCAGCGGGATATCAGACAATGAGCAGTTCTTC	CASSQVSGISDNEQFF
TRBJ1-1	-	-	TRBV6-6	TGTGCCAGCAGTTACTCTGTATACAGGTCGAACACTGAAGCTTTCTTT	CASSYSVYRSNTEAFF
TRBJ2-1	-	-	TRBV7-9	TGTGCCAGCAGCTTAGTAGGATTGAGGGGCAATGAGCAGTTCTTC	CASSLVGLRGNEQFF
TRBJ2-3	-	-	TRBV9	TGTGCCAGCAGCATGCGGGGAAGCACAGATACGCAGTATTTT	CASSMRGSTDTQYF
TRBJ2-3	-	-	TRBV30	TGTGCCTGGAGTTCCCAGGCGACAGATACGCAGTATTTT	CAWSSQATDTQYF
TRBJ1-5	-	-	TRBV6-5	TGTGCCAGCAGTCTTAATCAGCCGAGCAATCAGCCCCAGCATTTT	CASSLNQPSNQPQHF
TRBJ2-7	-	-	TRBV2	TGTGCCAGCAGTGGCTTGGACAGCTACGAGCAGTACTTC	CASSGLDSYEQYF
TRBJ2-1	-	-	TRBV21-1	TGTGCCAGCAGCAAAGCGCTTTTTCGACTAGCGGGAGGGCCTTTCAGGGAGCAGTTCTTC	CASSKALFRLAGGPFREQFF
TRBJ2-7	-	-	TRBV15	TGTGCCACCAGCAGAGACCCAGCAGCCTCCTACGAGCAGTACTTC	CATSRDPAASYEQYF
TRBJ2-3	-	TRBD2	TRBV3-1/TRBV3-2	TGTGCCAGCAGCCATAGTAGCGGGGTCACAGATACGCAGTATTTT	CASSHSSGVTDTQYF
TRBJ2-6	-	-	TRBV19	TGTGCCAGTAGTATAGCTGGGGCTGGGGCCAACGTCCTGACTTTC	CASSIAGAGANVLTF
TRBJ2-2	-	TRBD2	TRBV10-2	TGCGCCAGCAGCGCGACTAGCGGCGGGGAGCTGTTTTTT	CASSATSGGELFF
TRBJ2-3	-	-	TRBV7-9	TGTGCCAGCAGCCCTAGACGGGGTTTCGGCACAGATACGCAGTATTTT	CASSPRRGFGTDTQYF
TRBJ1-1	-	-	TRBV29-1	TGCAGCGTTGAAGACCCTCGGTTCGGGCAGGGGAAGATGAACACTGAAGCTTTCTTT	CSVEDPRFGQGKMNTEAFF
TRBJ2-1	-	TRBD1	TRBV30	TGTGCCTGGACGAGGACAGGTGGCAATGAGCAGTTCTTC	CAWTRTGGNEQFF
TRBJ2-2	-	-	TRBV30	TGTGCCTGGGCTAGGGGGGTGTCAACCGGGGAGCTGTTTTTT	CAWARGVSTGELFF
TRBJ1-5	-	TRBD1	TRBV6-5	TGTGCCAGCTCCAAGGGGGGACAGGGTAATCAGCCCCAGCATTTT	CASSKGGQGNQPQHF
TRBJ1-4	-	TRBD1	TRBV6-2/TRBV6-3	TGTGCCAGCAGTCCCTACCTACAGGGGGCATTTGAAAAACTGTTTTTT	CASSPYLQGAFEKLFF
TRBJ2-3	-	-	TRBV7-9	TGTGCCAGCAGCCCTCTTGATACGCAGTATTTT	CASSPLDTQYF
TRBJ1-2	-	TRBD1	TRBV12-3/TRBV12-4	TGTGCCAGCCGTACAGGGGGGAACTATGGCTACACCTTC	CASRTGGNYGYTF
TRBJ1-2	-	-	TRBV7-2	TGTGCCAGCAGCTTCGGGGGGGCGGCATATGGCTACACCTTC	CASSFGGAAYGYTF
TRBJ1-6	few	TRBD1	TRBV12-3/TRBV12-4	TGTGCCAGCAGTCTACAGGGGGCACCCCTCCACTTT	CASSLQGAPLHF
TRBJ2-2	-	-	TRBV4-1	TGCGCCAGCAGCCAAGACGCAGGGTCAGCCGGGGAGCTGTTTTTT	CASSQDAGSAGELFF
TRBJ1-3	once	-	TRBV6-5	TGTGCCAGCAGACGGCTGGATAGAAACACCATATATTTT	CASRRLDRNTIYF
TRBJ2-7	-	TRBD2	TRBV9	TGTGCCAGCAGCGTTTCTAGCGGGAGTTACGAGCAGTACTTC	CASSVSSGSYEQYF
TRBJ2-7	-	-	TRBV12-3/TRBV12-4	TGTGCCAGCAGTTTTGACAGGAAGCAGTACTTC	CASSFDRKQYF
TRBJ1-2	-	-	TRBV27	TGTGCCAGCAGGGGTCCACTCGGCTACACCTTC	CASRGPLGYTF
TRBJ2-5	-	TRBD2	TRBV18	TGTGCCAGCTCACTACTGAGCGGGGGGATCCAAGAGACCCAGTACTTC	CASSLLSGGIQETQYF
TRBJ2-3	-	-	TRBV12-3/TRBV12-4	TGTGCCAGCAGTTTATGGGGCGATACGCAGTATTTT	CASSLWGDTQYF
TRBJ1-5	-	TRBD1	TRBV5-4	TGTGCCAACCCTCTAGGGGACAGGGTAGACGTAGGCAATCAGCCCCAGCATTTT	CANPLGDRVDVGNQPQHF
TRBJ2-7	once	-	TRBV2	TGTGCCAGCCGAAGGGACTTTCCCTACGAGCAGTACTTC	CASRRDFPYEQYF
TRBJ2-7	once	-	TRBV7-9	TGTGCCAGCAGCCCACTTGGGGGCTACGAGCAGTACTTC	CASSPLGGYEQYF
TRBJ2-3	-	TRBD1	TRBV6-4	TGTGCCAGCAGTGACTCATGGGTGAGGGACAGGGGGACGCAGTATTTT	CASSDSWVRDRGTQYF
TRBJ2-3	-	TRBD2	TRBV5-8	TGTGCCAGCCCCACGCCTATGACGGGGGGGCAGGCAGATACGCAGTATTTT	CASPTPMTGGQADTQYF
TRBJ2-2	-	-	TRBV7-2	TGTGCCAGCAGCTTAGCAGGGACGAACACCGGGGAGCTGTTTTTT	CASSLAGTNTGELFF
TRBJ1-4	-	-	TRBV7-2	TGTGCCAGCAGCCCTTTGATGAGTGAAAAACTGTTTTTT	CASSPLMSEKLFF
TRBJ1-5	-	TRBD1	TRBV2	TGTGCCAGCAGTGAAAAGGGACAGGGGAATCAGCCCCAGCATTTT	CASSEKGQGNQPQHF
TRBJ1-5	-	-	TRBV15	TGTGCCACCAGCAGAGGAGGGGGAGAAGGGAAAGCGCAGCCCCAGCATTTT	CATSRGGGEGKAQPQHF
TRBJ1-1	-	TRBD1	TRBV27	TGTGCCAGCAGTTACGGACAGGGGGGAACTGAAGCTTTCTTT	CASSYGQGGTEAFF
TRBJ2-1	-	TRBD2	TRBV7-8	TGTGCCAGCAGCCCTTGGCGGGAGGGTAAGTTCTTC	CASSPWREGKFF
TRBJ2-3	-	-	TRBV4-3	TGCGCCAGCAGCCAAGATCGGGTTAGCGCGGATACGCAGTATTTT	CASSQDRVSADTQYF
TRBJ2-7	-	-	TRBV5-6	TGTGCCAGCAGCTTGTACGGGGACTCCTACGAGCAGTACTTC	CASSLYGDSYEQYF
TRBJ1-1	-	-	TRBV15	TGTGCCACCAGCAGAGAAAGTCTCATGAACACTGAAGCTTTCTTT	CATSRESLMNTEAFF
TRBJ2-3	-	TRBD1	TRBV6-5	TGTGCCAGCAGTCGGACAGGGGGTAGGACAGATACGCAGTATTTT	CASSRTGGRTDTQYF
TRBJ2-7	-	-	TRBV11-2	TGTGCCAGCAGCTTAAATACCGGGACGGAATACTACGAGCAGTACTTC	CASSLNTGTEYYEQYF
TRBJ1-2	-	TRBD1	TRBV7-3	TGTGCCAGCAGCTTAACCCCCGCTAGCCGGGACAGGAACTATGGCTACACCTTC	CASSLTPASRDRNYGYTF
TRBJ2-7	-	-	TRBV18	TGTGCCAGCTCACCTCGCGAGAGGGGCGAGCAGTACTTC	CASSPRERGEQYF
TRBJ1-2	-	-	TRBV7-9	TGTGCCAGCATCCTCTATCAGGGTTTCGACTATGGCTACACCTTC	CASILYQGFDYGYTF
TRBJ1-1	-	-	TRBV7-9	TGTGCCAGCAGCTTACAGATGAACACTGAAGCTTTCTTT	CASSLQMNTEAFF